This TCR beta chain appears in the sequencing data of a study of response to subunit inactivated influenza vaccine. General study points: It was the authors' suggestion that each seasonal influenza vaccination recruits few new T cells.

CDR3 length equals 14 residues. V dropped 2 bases and J dropped 8 bases, with 16 bases sitting between them. Germline CDR1 and CDR2: DFQATT and SNEGSKA (reference sequence). The table lists this clonotype with many counts. Its antigen is unidentified. TCRdb re-called the RT-PCR reads with MiXCR, one entry per CDR3 protein. This sample yields 450,000 to 500,000 distinct CDR3 sequences, of which over 9.5% are seen a single time; less than 15% belongs to the top ten. The TCR comes from a man aged 50 to 59 who received an inactivated influenza vaccine. The specimen was PBMCs from blood, collected roughly 45 days after vaccination. The chain has TRBV20-1 and TRBJ2-1; D is possibly TRBD1 (5 bases). CDR3 in amino acids: CSARREQVSDEQFF. CDR3 bases: TGCAGTGCTAGACGCGAACAGGTCTCCGATGAGCAGTTCTTC.